One sample yielded the 21 T cell receptor beta chains listed below, sequenced in a study of radiation and T cells in renal cell carcinoma. TCRdb's table, derived via immunoSEQ multiplex PCR, lists solely in-frame clones and lacks some. The table shows around 170,000 clones, with about 88% occurring only once. As to time point: blood 4 weeks post-SBRT, at nephrectomy. Treatment denoted: 15 Gy SBRT to primary tumor, nephrectomy 4 weeks later. This sample comprised blood, obtained from a patient whose treatment included radiotherapy and nephrectomy. Every receptor here comes from a woman between 50 and 59 years old with renal cell carcinoma.

The chain recombines TRBV18 with TRBJ1-1; D not certain. Germline V gene sequence: CDR1 KGHSH, CDR2 LQKENI. Between the trimmed V and J ends, which lost 3 bases and 8 bases, there was a span of 13 bases. The CDR3 runs to 13 residues. In nucleotides, the CDR3 is TGTGCCAGCTCACCTCCCCCAACGAGGGAAGCTTTCTTT. It encodes CASSPPPTREAFF.

V gene TRBV6-6 combines with J gene TRBJ1-2, with TRBD1 matching over 9 bases. Germline assignment: CDR1 MNHNY and CDR2 SVGAGI (reference sequence). The CDR3 consists of 13 residues. V was clipped by 10 bases and J by 6 bases; unmatched bases: 9. CDR3 protein: CATNRGTGHGYTF. In nucleotides, the CDR3 is TGTGCCACCAATCGTGGGACAGGGCATGGCTACACCTTC.

The V call is TRBV2, the J call TRBJ1-5; 9 bases are shared with TRBD1. CDR1 and CDR2 from the germline V gene are SNHLY and FYNNEI. This CDR3 is 16 amino acids long. After removal of 5 bases from V and 2 bases from J, the junction contained 7 bases not matched to a gene. The CDR3 sequence is CASSYRTGVGNQPQHF. The CDR3 nucleotides read TGTGCCAGCAGTTACAGGACAGGGGTGGGCAATCAGCCCCAGCATTTT.

The J gene is TRBJ1-5, the V gene TRBV19, with D unclear. V was shortened by 1 base and J by 1 base, with 11 bases between the two germline ends. Germline V lookup: CDR1 LNHDA, CDR2 SQIVND (reference sequence). The CDR3 runs 16 residues. The DNA for the CDR3 is TGTGCCAGTAGTATAGTAGGAGTTTGGAGCAATCAGCCCCAGCATTTT. Protein product: CASSIVGVWSNQPQHF.

The chain joins TRBV6-5 to TRBJ1-2, with D possibly being TRBD1 (6 bases). Deletions cut 4 bases from V and 8 bases from J, with 17 bases between. Germline-derived CDR1 and CDR2 are MNHEY and SVGAGI. The CDR3 length is 14 residues. The CDR3 loop reads CASSWDMRAGGYTF. The CDR3 nucleotides are TGTGCCAGCAGTTGGGACATGAGAGCGGGGGGCTACACCTTC.

The V gene is TRBV6-4, the J gene TRBJ2-1; 8 bases line up with TRBD2. This CDR3 has 16 amino acids. V dropped 1 base and J dropped 0; count of bases not matched to a gene: 2. The germline V gene has CDR1 MRHNA and CDR2 SNTAGT. The CDR3 is CASSDWGTSSYNEQFF. For the CDR3, the DNA is TGTGCCAGCAGTGACTGGGGGACTAGCTCCTACAATGAGCAGTTCTTC.

This clone has a handful of counts. The genes are TRBV6-5 and TRBJ1-1; TRBD1 agrees at 7 bases. There are 12 residues in the CDR3. Losses at the gene ends were 5 bases for V and 5 bases for J; bases not matched to a gene: 2. Germline V gene data show CDR1 as MNHEY and CDR2 as SVGAGI. The CDR3 sequence: CASSPGGTEAFF. In DNA form, the CDR3 reads TGTGCCAGCAGTCCAGGGGGGACTGAAGCTTTCTTT.

The chain uses TRBV7-6 and TRBJ1-1, with TRBD1 matching over 8 bases. Germline CDR1 SGHVS, CDR2 FNYEAQ. The trim removed 5 bases at V and 2 bases at J, leaving 7 bases unmatched. The CDR3 consists of 15 residues. The CDR3 DNA sequence: TGTGCCAGCAGCCCCAGGACAGGGACAAACACTGAAGCTTTCTTT. Protein: CASSPRTGTNTEAFF.

This clone was recorded only once. The chain joins TRBV6-5 to TRBJ1-2; TRBD1 aligns across 10 bases. Germline assignment: CDR1 MNHEY and CDR2 SVGAGI. This CDR3 is 14 amino acids long. Germline trimming cut 5 bases from V and 7 bases from J; bases unmatched to any gene: 7. CDR3: CASSRGQGISGYTF. CDR3 coding DNA: TGTGCCAGCAGTCGGGGACAGGGGATCTCTGGCTACACCTTC.

The chain is built from TRBV7-2 and TRBJ2-7, with 7 bases lining up with TRBD1. V lost 5 bases to trimming and J lost 9 bases; unmatched junction nucleotides: 13. Germline V CDR1 and CDR2: SGHTA, FQGNSA. The CDR3 extends over 14 amino acids. The CDR3 DNA sequence: TGTGCCAGCAGCCCCGGGACAGCTCCGAGGGGGCAGTACTTC. Amino acid sequence: CASSPGTAPRGQYF.

The rearrangement links TRBV11-2 to TRBJ1-1, with TRBD1 matching over 7 bases. V lost 4 bases to trimming and J lost 1 base; unmatched junction nucleotides: 6. Germline V gives CDR1 SGHAT, CDR2 FQNNGV. The CDR3 covers 15 residues. The CDR3 coding sequence is TGTGCCAGCAGCTATAGAGGGACAGAGAACACTGAAGCTTTCTTT. Its protein product is CASSYRGTENTEAFF.

This clone was seen only a few times. The chain is built from TRBV23-1 and TRBJ2-3, with D tentatively TRBD2 (5 bases). TRBV23-1 qualifies as an ORF whose function is uncertain. V dropped 3 bases and J dropped 4 bases, with 26 bases sitting between them. The CDR3 runs 19 residues. CDR3 sequence reads: CASSHLPLLRERGPDTQYF. The CDR3, as DNA: TGCGCCAGCAGTCACCTTCCACTCCTTAGGGAGAGAGGGCCAGATACGCAGTATTTT.

This chain connects TRBV6-5 to TRBJ1-1; no clear D. V lost 0 bases, J lost 4 bases, and 12 bases lay in between. The V gene's germline CDR1 is MNHEY and CDR2 SVGAGI. This CDR3 spans 15 amino acids. The CDR3 loop reads CASSYSWARSTEAFF. As DNA, the CDR3 is TGTGCCAGCAGTTACTCTTGGGCCCGCTCCACTGAAGCTTTCTTT.

The chain has TRBV5-4 and TRBJ1-1, with 9 bases matching TRBD1. There are 15 residues in the CDR3. Germline CDR1 is SGHNT and CDR2 is YYREEE (reference sequence). Trimming took 1 base from V and 1 from J; bases not matched to a gene: 2. The DNA for the CDR3 is TGTGCCAGCAGCTTGCCGGGACAGGGGAACACTGAAGCTTTCTTT. Translation gives CASSLPGQGNTEAFF.

A note on this clone: The identical CDR3 is also encoded by other nucleotide sequences in the sample. This sequence joins TRBV19 and TRBJ1-5, with D unresolved. This CDR3 region has 13 residues. Looked up from germline, CDR1 is LNHDA and CDR2 is SQIVND (reference sequence). Trimming left V 3 bases short and J 2 bases short, with 5 bases between. The CDR3 DNA reads as TGTGCCAGTAGTATCCTGGGCAATCAGCCCCAGCATTTT. This codes for CASSILGNQPQHF.

The gene calls are TRBV29-1 and TRBJ1-2, with D possibly TRBD1 on 5 matching bases. Per germline, CDR1 SQVTM and CDR2 ANQGSEA. The CDR3 runs 12 residues. V dropped 2 bases and J dropped 8 bases, with 12 bases sitting between them. In DNA form, the CDR3 reads TGCAGCGTTGAAAGGGGCCGGGAAGGCTACACCTTC. It codes for CSVERGREGYTF.

This clone was counted a single time. V gene TRBV27 combines with J gene TRBJ2-1; 9 bases are shared with TRBD2. CDR1 MNHEY and CDR2 SMNVEV come from the germline V gene (reference sequence). The CDR3 consists of 16 residues. Unmatched junction bases numbered 8, after V lost 5 bases and J lost 3 bases. CDR3 residues: CASSPQAGGNYNEQFF. CDR3 DNA: TGTGCCAGCAGTCCTCAAGCGGGGGGTAACTACAATGAGCAGTTCTTC.

The CDR3: CASSQGGATTNYGYTF. The CDR3 region has the DNA TGCGCCAGCAGCCAAGGCGGGGCTACGACTAACTATGGCTACACCTTC. J is TRBJ1-2 and V is TRBV4-3; D perhaps matches TRBD1 (5 bases). V was shortened by 1 base and J by 0 bases, with 12 bases between the two germline ends. The CDR3 runs to 16 residues. CDR1 LGHNA and CDR2 YSLEER come from the germline V gene.

This chain connects TRBV6-5 to TRBJ1-1, with a weak D call TRBD1 (5 bases). This CDR3 region has 15 residues. With 6 bases removed from V and 2 bases from J, the gap between germline ends came to 16 bases. Germline-derived CDR1 and CDR2 are MNHEY and SVGAGI. This CDR3 is CASRPGGGFNTEAFF. The CDR3 DNA follows: TGTGCCAGCAGACCGGGGGGGGGTTTTAACACTGAAGCTTTCTTT.

The chain carries TRBV5-1 and TRBJ1-1; unclear D gene. The CDR3 covers 14 residues. The germline CDR1 and CDR2 sequences are SGHRS and YFSETQ. The V end was cut by 2 bases, the J end by 0 bases, with 8 bases between. The CDR3 region is CASSLSAMNTEAFF. CDR3 nucleotides: TGCGCCAGCAGCTTATCGGCTATGAACACTGAAGCTTTCTTT.

This clone was recorded once. The rearrangement uses TRBV30 and TRBJ2-2; D is unclear. Germline lookup yields CDR1 GTSNPN and CDR2 SVGIG (reference sequence). The V gene lost 0 bases and the J gene lost 1 base, with 6 bases spanning the gap. The CDR3 covers 14 residues. The CDR3 DNA reads TGTGCCTGGAGTGTAGGTCGGAACACCGGGGAGCTGTTTTTT. Residues: CAWSVGRNTGELFF.